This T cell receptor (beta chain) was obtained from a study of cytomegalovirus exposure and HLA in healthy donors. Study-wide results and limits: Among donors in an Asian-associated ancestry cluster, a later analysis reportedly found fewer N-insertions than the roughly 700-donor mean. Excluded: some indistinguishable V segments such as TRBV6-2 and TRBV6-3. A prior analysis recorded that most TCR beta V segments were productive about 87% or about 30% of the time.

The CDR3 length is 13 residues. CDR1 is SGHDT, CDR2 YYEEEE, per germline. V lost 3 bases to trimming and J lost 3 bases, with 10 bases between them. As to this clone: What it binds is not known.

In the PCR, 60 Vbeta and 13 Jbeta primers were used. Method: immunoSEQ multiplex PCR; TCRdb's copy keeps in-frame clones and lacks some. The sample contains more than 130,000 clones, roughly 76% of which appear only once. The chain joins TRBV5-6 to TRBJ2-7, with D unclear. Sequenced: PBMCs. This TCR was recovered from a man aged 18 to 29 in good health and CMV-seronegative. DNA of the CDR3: TGTGCCAGCAGCTCGGCGTCAGGCTACGAGCAGTACTTC. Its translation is CASSSASGYEQYF.